These 31 T cell receptor beta chains were all obtained from the same sample, sequenced in a study of vaccination and CD4 T cells after COVID-19. The study sequenced cultured CD4+ T cell DNA using the Oncomine TCR Beta short-read assay. TCRdb itself ran the PCR reads through MiXCR, one entry per CDR3 protein. The sample records roughly 16,000 distinct CDR3 sequences, roughly 69% being singletons. Their recognized antigens are unknown. Treatment described: roughly 10-day PBMC culture with coronavirus spike peptide pools or control peptides (ViraFEST assay). The specimen sequenced was CD4+ T cells from blood, cultured in vitro. The receptors were gathered from a human donor who had recovered from COVID-19.

This clonotype was found a few times. The genes are TRBV10-1 and TRBJ2-7; 8 bases fit TRBD2. The germline CDR1 and CDR2 sequences are WNHNN and SYGVQD (reference sequence). The CDR3 totals 15 residues. Trimming cost V 5 bases and J 5 bases; bases outside gene matches: 11. The DNA for the CDR3 is TGCGCCAGCAGTTCATCGGGACTAGGTGACAACGAGCAGTACTTC. Its translation is CASSSSGLGDNEQYF.

The chain combines TRBV19 with TRBJ2-7; D gene uncertain. In germline, CDR1 is LNHDA, CDR2 SQIVND (reference sequence). The V gene lost 4 bases and the J gene lost 5 bases, with 9 bases spanning the gap. The CDR3 length is 12 residues. This chain's CDR3 is CASSSVAHEQYF. In DNA, the CDR3 is TGTGCCAGTAGTAGCGTTGCCCACGAGCAGTACTTC.

V and J are TRBV3-1 and TRBJ1-1; a possible D gene is TRBD1 (5 bases). The V end was cut by 0 bases, the J end by 1 base, with 18 bases between. There are 18 residues in the CDR3. Looked up from germline, CDR1 is LGHDT and CDR2 is YNNKEL (reference sequence). CDR3 in amino acids: CASSQDQGQGQGNTEAFF. The CDR3 region has the DNA TGTGCCAGCAGCCAAGATCAGGGCCAGGGCCAGGGGAACACTGAAGCTTTCTTT.

V and J are TRBV5-1 and TRBJ2-3; TRBD2 matches 7 bases. The trim removed 4 bases at V and 2 bases at J, leaving 4 bases unmatched. Per the germline V gene, CDR1 is SGHRS and CDR2 is YFSETQ. CDR3 length: 14 amino acids. CDR3 loop: CASSRLADTDTQYF. For the CDR3, the DNA is TGCGCCAGCAGCCGGCTAGCGGACACAGATACGCAGTATTTT.

This chain uses TRBV2 with TRBJ1-3; D uncertain. CDR3 length: 14 residues. Deletions cut 8 bases from V and 0 bases from J, with 11 bases between. In germline, CDR1 is SNHLY, CDR2 FYNNEI. The CDR3 sequence: CASSGHPSGNTIYF. The CDR3 bases are TGTGCCAGCTCTGGTCATCCCTCTGGAAACACCATATATTTT. The entire variable domain, with the rest obtained from reference TRBV2 and TRBJ1-3, is as follows: EPEVTQTPSHQVTQMGQEVILRCVPISNHLYFYWYRQILGQKVEFLVSFYNNEISEKSEIFDDQFSVERPDGSNFTLKIRSTKLEDSAMYFCASSGHPSGNTIYFGEGSWLTVV.

This rearrangement joins TRBV6-1 to TRBJ2-2; D ambiguous. Deletions cut 10 bases from V and 0 bases from J, with 15 bases between. Germline V gene sequence: CDR1 MNHNS, CDR2 SASEGT. The CDR3 has 15 residues. Here the CDR3 reads CATPRRYTNTGELFF. The CDR3 nucleotides read TGTGCCACCCCGAGGCGTTACACGAACACCGGGGAGCTGTTTTTT.

This clonotype was detected only once. This sequence joins TRBV10-3 and TRBJ2-4; 10 bases align to TRBD1. V gave up 10 bases and J gave up 1 base; unmatched junction bases: 7. Germline CDR1 and CDR2: ENHRY and SYGVKD. This CDR3 comprises 15 residues. CDR3 bases: TGTGCCACCGGGACAGGGGACGTGGCCAAAAACATTCAGTACTTC. Protein product: CATGTGDVAKNIQYF.

This chain connects TRBV20-1 to TRBJ2-7, with TRBD2 identical over 15 bases. Germline trimming cut 4 bases from V and 1 base from J; bases unmatched to any gene: 5. CDR1 DFQATT and CDR2 SNEGSKA come from the germline V gene (reference sequence). The CDR3 is 16 residues long. The CDR3 spells CSATGLAGGLSYEQYF. DNA for the CDR3: TGCAGTGCTACGGGACTAGCGGGAGGCCTATCCTACGAGCAGTACTTC.

The chain has TRBV12-3 or TRBV12-4 and TRBJ1-2; no reliable D call. V gave up 6 bases and J gave up 8 bases, with 16 bases separating them. The CDR3 contains 13 residues. CDR3 DNA sequence: TGTGCCAGCAGCCGAGGCCGGGTAGGCGGCTACACCTTC. It yields the protein CASSRGRVGGYTF.

This sequence joins TRBV20-1 and TRBJ1-1, with D tentatively TRBD1 (5 bases). CDR1 DFQATT and CDR2 SNEGSKA come from the germline V gene (reference sequence). The CDR3 covers 16 residues. Trimming took 0 bases from V and 3 from J, leaving 17 bases between them. CDR3 bases: TGCAGTGCTAGAGATAGATTGGAGGGGCACTACACTGAAGCTTTCTTT. The encoded protein is CSARDRLEGHYTEAFF.

J is TRBJ2-3 and V is TRBV29-1; 11 bases map to TRBD2. V shed 7 bases and J 5 bases; nucleotides not matched to a gene: 5. The CDR3 is 13 residues long. The germline V gene encodes CDR1 SQVTM and CDR2 ANQGSEA. CDR3 nucleotides: TGCAGCGAGACTAGCGGGATGGTAGATACGCAGTATTTT. This codes for CSETSGMVDTQYF.

The V gene is TRBV6-2 or TRBV6-3, the J gene TRBJ1-1; unclear D gene. From germline, CDR1 is MNHEY and CDR2 SVGEGT. The CDR3 loop spans 13 amino acids. The V end lost 7 bases, the J end lost 11 bases, and 20 bases lay between the germline ends. The CDR3 loop is CASTLNELRIAFF. In DNA form, the CDR3 reads TGTGCCAGCACCCTCAATGAGCTACGGATCGCTTTCTTT.

This chain uses TRBV5-4 with TRBJ2-7; D gene unclear. Trimming cost V 0 bases and J 1 base, with 8 bases left between them. Looked up from germline, CDR1 is SGHNT and CDR2 is YYREEE (reference sequence). The CDR3 consists of 14 residues. DNA for the CDR3: TGTGCCAGCAGCTTGGGACGGTCATCCTACGAGCAGTACTTC. Translated, it gives CASSLGRSSYEQYF.

In this sample, this clonotype turned up once. V and J are TRBV28 and TRBJ2-1; 7 bases line up with TRBD1. J gave up 3 bases and V 6 bases, and 14 bases lay outside the gene matches. This CDR3 has 17 residues. The germline gives CDR1 MDHEN, CDR2 SYDVKM. This CDR3 is CASRQESPGQIYNEQFF. The CDR3 DNA reads TGTGCCAGCAGGCAGGAAAGCCCGGGACAGATCTACAATGAGCAGTTCTTC.

The chain couples TRBV2 to TRBJ2-7; TRBD2 is a possible D gene (6 bases). Trimming removed 7 bases at V and 5 bases at J, with 21 bases between. Per germline, CDR1 SNHLY and CDR2 FYNNEI. The CDR3 runs to 15 residues. This chain's CDR3 is CASNTMDGGIDEQYF. The CDR3 DNA reads as TGTGCCAGCAATACTATGGACGGAGGGATTGACGAGCAGTACTTC.

The chain combines TRBV7-2 with TRBJ2-1, with D possibly TRBD2 on 7 matching bases. CDR3 size: 14 residues. V lost 1 base to trimming and J lost 7 bases, with 11 bases between them. Germline V gene lookup returns CDR1 SGHTA and CDR2 FQGNSA. DNA of the CDR3: TGTGCCAGCAGCTTAGGGGGGCGGGGGAATGAGCAGTTCTTC. Its protein is CASSLGGRGNEQFF.

This clonotype has a handful of counts. The chain carries TRBV21-1 and TRBJ2-7; the tabulated D call, TRBD1, remains unverified against the DNA. TRBV21-1 is noted as a pseudogene. This CDR3 spans 14 amino acids. The CDR3 sequence: CASSKGARGYEQYF. CDR3 nucleotides: TGTGCCAGCAGCAAAGGGGCCAGGGGCTACGAGCAGTACTTC.

This clonotype was seen a handful of times. V is TRBV7-2 and J is TRBJ2-3; 7 positions agree with TRBD1. The CDR3 totals 15 residues. The V gene end was trimmed by 8 bases and the J gene end by 0 bases; junction bases not matched to a gene: 8. Germline loops: CDR1 SGHTA, CDR2 FQGNSA. Here the CDR3 reads CASAQGSYSTDTQYF. As DNA, the CDR3 is TGTGCCAGCGCACAGGGGAGCTACAGCACAGATACGCAGTATTTT.

The CDR3 DNA sequence: TGTGCCAGCAGCTCTAACAGGATGGCGGGAAACACCATATATTTT. Protein: CASSSNRMAGNTIYF. This chain links TRBV7-2 with TRBJ1-3; D may be TRBD1 (5 bases). The CDR3 spans 15 residues. Per the germline V gene, CDR1 is SGHTA and CDR2 is FQGNSA. Trimming stripped 4 bases from V and 4 bases from J, with 14 bases between. Looking up the rest from reference TRBV7-2 and TRBJ1-3 gives the full variable domain: GAGVSQSPSNKVTEKGKDVELRCDPISGHTALYWYRQSLGQGLEFLIYFQGNSAPDKSGLPSDRFSAERTGGSVSTLTIQRTQQEDSAVYLCASSSNRMAGNTIYFGEGSWLTVV.

This clonotype is a singleton in its sample. CDR3 region: CASRRSGLASWTGELFF. CDR3 sequence (DNA): TGTGCCAGCAGGAGATCGGGACTAGCCTCGTGGACCGGGGAGCTGTTTTTT. The chain employs TRBV2 and TRBJ2-2; the match to TRBD2 covers 9 bases. Germline lookup yields CDR1 SNHLY and CDR2 FYNNEI. V gave up 6 bases and J gave up 5 bases; unmatched junction bases: 13. CDR3 length: 17 residues.

The chain uses TRBV6-5 and TRBJ1-2; D not resolved. The CDR3 covers 14 residues. V was shortened by 2 bases and J by 1 base, with 8 bases between the two germline ends. Germline V lookup: CDR1 MNHEY, CDR2 SVGAGI. Written as DNA, the CDR3 is TGTGCCAGCAGTTACAGGAGGAGTAACTATGGCTACACCTTC. It translates to CASSYRRSNYGYTF.

This clonotype was counted a few times. V usage is TRBV11-3 and J usage is TRBJ2-5; 10 nucleotides align to TRBD2. Germline CDR1 reads SGHNT; CDR2 reads YENEEA. The CDR3 length is 16 residues. V shed 6 bases and J 1 base; nucleotides not matched to a gene: 8. The CDR3 spells CASRVGRTSGQETQYF. DNA for the CDR3: TGTGCCAGCAGAGTGGGGCGGACTAGCGGCCAAGAGACCCAGTACTTC.

The chain combines TRBV20-1 with TRBJ1-3, with D unclear. The V end lost 0 bases, the J end lost 0 bases, and 0 bases lay between the germline ends. Germline lookup yields CDR1 DFQATT and CDR2 SNEGSKA (reference sequence). The CDR3 is made up of 12 amino acids. The CDR3 loop is CSARDSGNTIYF. CDR3 DNA: TGCAGTGCTAGAGACTCTGGAAACACCATATATTTT.

This clonotype has just a few counts. J is TRBJ1-6 and V is TRBV7-3; 9 bases map to TRBD1. This CDR3 region has 15 residues. Trimming removed 5 bases from V and 7 bases from J; junction bases left unmatched: 6. From germline, CDR1 is SGHTA and CDR2 FQGTGA. The CDR3 reads CASSPQGAANSPLHF. The CDR3 DNA sequence: TGTGCCAGCAGCCCACAGGGGGCTGCGAATTCACCCCTCCACTTT.

The chain joins TRBV11-2 to TRBJ2-7; no reliable D call. The germline V gene has CDR1 SGHAT and CDR2 FQNNGV. Deletions cut 4 bases from V and 6 bases from J, with 7 bases between. The CDR3 sequence is 11 residues long. The CDR3: CASSSTREQYF. CDR3 nucleotide sequence: TGTGCCAGCAGCTCGACGCGCGAGCAGTACTTC.

V usage is TRBV7-2 and J usage is TRBJ2-3; 7 bases map to TRBD2. This CDR3 spans 16 amino acids. Germline loops: CDR1 SGHTA, CDR2 FQGNSA. The junction had 11 bases not matched to a gene; V was cut back by 5 bases and J by 3 bases. This CDR3 reads CASSQEAGVPTDTQYF. In DNA form, the CDR3 reads TGTGCCAGCAGCCAAGAGGCGGGAGTACCGACAGATACGCAGTATTTT.

This clonotype was detected only a few times. The chain combines TRBV24-1 with TRBJ1-2; D gene ambiguous. CDR3 length: 15 amino acids. The V gene's germline CDR1 is KGHDR and CDR2 SFDVKD. V lost 2 bases, J lost 9 bases, and 18 bases lay in between. The CDR3: CATSDSSRSPRSYTF. DNA for the CDR3: TGTGCCACCAGTGATTCCTCTCGGTCCCCGAGAAGCTACACCTTC.

The V call is TRBV7-2, the J call TRBJ2-1, with no clear D. Germline V CDR1 and CDR2: SGHTA, FQGNSA. V dropped 1 base and J dropped 9 bases, with 10 bases sitting between them. This CDR3 has 13 amino acids. The CDR3 nucleotides are TGTGCCAGCAGCTTAGAAAGGGAAGCTGAGCAGTTCTTC. It is translated as CASSLEREAEQFF.

This clonotype showed up just a few times. This chain uses TRBV20-1 with TRBJ1-2; D is unclear. This CDR3 contains 12 residues. CDR1 is DFQATT, CDR2 SNEGSKA, per germline (reference sequence). Between the trimmed V and J ends, which lost 6 bases and 3 bases, there was a span of 11 bases. CDR3 residues: CSATNYHYGYTF. The CDR3 DNA reads TGCAGTGCCACAAACTATCACTATGGCTACACCTTC.

Turning to this clonotype: The junction departs from the called germline gene at one end, perhaps through a read error. CDR3 nucleotides: TGTGCCTGGAGGTTGAACCCCGGACGCCCTATTCGCTTC. Amino acids: CAWRLNPGRPIRF. The rearrangement links TRBV30 to TRBJ2-7; D is unclear. Germline CDR1 reads GTSNPN; CDR2 reads SVGIG (reference sequence). CDR3 length equals 13 residues.

V is TRBV11-3 and J is TRBJ1-1; D perhaps matches TRBD1 (5 bases). V shed 2 bases and J shed 0 bases, with 7 bases lying between them. This CDR3 spans 14 amino acids. CDR1 and CDR2 from the germline V gene are SGHNT and YENEEA. CDR3 residues: CASSLQGMNTEAFF. The CDR3, as DNA: TGTGCCAGCAGCTTACAGGGTATGAACACTGAAGCTTTCTTT.